This entry lists 7 T cell receptor beta chains sequenced from one sample in a study of OX40 agonist ivuxolimab in advanced cancers. Generated by immunoSEQ multiplex PCR, the TCRdb table keeps only in-frame clones and is missing some. The sample yields fewer than 55,000 clones, around 80% seen once. Here the sequenced sample was CD4+ or CD8+ T cells sorted from blood, taken in a trial of the OX40 agonist ivuxolimab. All receptors derive from an adult with an advanced solid tumor such as melanoma, head and neck, liver or kidney cancer.

J is TRBJ2-6 and V is TRBV5-1; the D is unclear. V shed 2 bases and J shed 5 bases, with 5 bases lying between them. Looked up from germline, CDR1 is SGHRS and CDR2 is YFSETQ. This CDR3 region has 13 residues. Here the CDR3 reads CASSFGRANVLTF. The CDR3 nucleotides read TGCGCCAGCAGCTTCGGACGGGCCAACGTCCTGACTTTC.

The rearrangement joins TRBV28 to TRBJ1-2, with TRBD1 as a possible D gene (6 bases). The germline CDR1 and CDR2 sequences are MDHEN and SYDVKM. Deletions cut 1 base from V and 4 bases from J, with 13 bases between. There are 15 residues in the CDR3. This CDR3 reads CASSLSPGAVYGYTF. CDR3 sequence (DNA): TGTGCCAGCAGTTTATCTCCGGGGGCTGTCTATGGCTACACCTTC.

The chain has TRBV7-9 and TRBJ1-6; 7 bases match TRBD1. Looked up from germline, CDR1 is SEHNR and CDR2 is FQNEAQ (reference sequence). Trimming took 5 bases from V and 8 from J; bases not matched to a gene: 15. The CDR3 extends over 17 amino acids. CDR3 sequence reads: CASSPALTTGVDSPLHF. The CDR3 coding sequence is TGTGCCAGCAGCCCTGCCCTAACTACAGGGGTCGATTCACCCCTCCACTTT.

V and J are TRBV15 and TRBJ1-2; D not resolved. The germline CDR1 and CDR2 sequences are LNHNV and YYDKDF (reference sequence). V was cut by 0 bases and J by 7 bases, with 15 bases left in between. This CDR3 has 15 residues. The CDR3 DNA sequence: TGTGCCACCAGCAGAGAAGGACGTATGAGTGGTGGCTACACCTTC. It specifies CATSREGRMSGGYTF.

V usage is TRBV7-2 and J usage is TRBJ1-2; no clear D gene. Looked up from germline, CDR1 is SGHTA and CDR2 is FQGNSA. V was shortened by 5 bases and J by 4 bases, with 5 bases between the two germline ends. The CDR3 loop spans 11 amino acids. Here the CDR3 reads CASSGRYGYTF. The CDR3 DNA reads TGTGCCAGCAGCGGACGCTATGGCTACACCTTC.

The V and J genes are TRBV5-4 and TRBJ2-7; D is possibly TRBD1 or TRBD2 (5 bases each). Germline V gene lookup returns CDR1 SGHNT and CDR2 YYREEE (reference sequence). The CDR3 sequence is 14 residues long. Trimming stripped 5 bases from V and 3 bases from J, with 15 bases between. The CDR3 coding sequence is TGTGCCAGCAGTCCGGCTGGGACCAACTACGAGCAGTACTTC. Protein: CASSPAGTNYEQYF. The complete variable domain, with remaining parts taken from reference TRBV5-4 and TRBJ2-7, reads ETGVTQSPTHLIKTRGQQVTLRCSSQSGHNTVSWYQQALGQGPQFIFQYYREEENGRGNFPPRFSGLQFPNYSSELNVNALELDDSALYLCASSPAGTNYEQYFGPGTRLTVT.

The V and J genes are TRBV6-1 and TRBJ1-6, with TRBD1 identical over 7 bases. The CDR3 loop spans 15 amino acids. Trimming took 7 bases from V and 0 from J; bases not matched to a gene: 3. Germline V gene sequence: CDR1 MNHNS, CDR2 SASEGT. The CDR3 is CASKPGGSYNSPLHF. CDR3 sequence (DNA): TGTGCCAGCAAACCAGGGGGCTCCTATAATTCACCCCTCCACTTT.